This T cell receptor (beta chain) was sequenced for a study of blood T cell repertoires in COVID-19 (dated by TCRdb to 2020 to 2021). Study-wide context: Samples from collaborators originated in the United States, Italy and Spain and spanned both the acute and convalescent phases of COVID-19. The prospective study material was composed of cDNA or gDNA derived from T cells, B-cell-depleted T cells, or PBMCs. Deeply sampled blood TCRbeta repertoires from subjects exposed to, actively infected with, or recovered from COVID-19 were included in the dataset. A freely available public database, intended as a resource for researchers studying the immune response to SARS-CoV-2, is where the repertoires were released. Samples were obtained from the ongoing ImmuneRACE study (first 160 participants) and from over 1,000 subjects provided by 6 global collaborators. Nearly every sample came with metadata listing a de-identified subject ID, COVID-19 status, age in years and sex. Where HLA class I and class II types were available, the types were taken from metadata supplied by the sample provider, not from assay-based typing.

This clone was found a few times. Its cognate antigen has yet to be identified. Per-base qualities were not stored, and no clone one base away is much larger. TCRbeta CDR3 regions were amplified from genomic DNA using the immunoSEQ Assay, a bias-controlled multiplex PCR. In the original analysis: The number of nucleated cells in each sample was estimated by amplification of reference gene primers within the assay. To quantify the absolute abundance of each unique TCRbeta CDR3 rearrangement, sequence reads were collapsed and filtered. For each sample, productive Simpson clonality was calculated as the square root of Simpson's diversity index over productive rearrangements. TCRdb took this table from immuneACCESS and kept in-frame rearrangements with V and J called. Such tables lack part of the clones; where checked against another copy, unresolved V genes explain under half of the gap, and the rest is unexplained. V and J calls and clone size follow that table, whereas D and trimming were derived from the DNA. For this sample there are 95,000 to 100,000 clones; 85% appear just once. 1.5% to 2% of the sample comes from the top ten.

The full study reports these points: The amount of clinical and demographic metadata varied by source and participant and was provided uncurated.

The collaborating institutions used their own protocols to collect whole blood in K2EDTA tubes. Collaborator samples were shipped for TCRbeta analysis as frozen whole blood, isolated PBMCs, or DNA extracted from either sample type. The junction shows trimming of 7 bases on V and 7 bases on J, and the gene matches do not reach 2 bases of it. From its cysteine to its phenylalanine, the CDR3 spans 11 amino acids. Of the read, only the CDR3 DNA is kept; its 33 bases are in frame from base 1. CDR1 is given as MDHEN and CDR2 as SYDVKM, both from the germline V gene. Recombination joined TRBV28 with TRBJ1-1, and 8 junction bases match TRBD1. The source material was peripheral blood. The TCR comes from a woman between 65 and 79 years old with active or convalescent COVID-19. The DNA sequence is TGTGCCAGCAAAGGACAGGGTGAAGCTTTCTTT. This is translated as CASKGQGEAFF.